The rows below give T cell receptor beta chains drawn from one sample of a study of blood T cells in healthy people across ages. TCRdb reprocessed the 5' RACE reads via MiXCR and lists one record per CDR3 protein. The sample gives about 700,000 distinct CDR3 sequences, 32% of which show up once; just over 15% is in the top ten. The specimen sequenced was blood. These receptors originate from a woman older than 75 in good health. The CDR3 runs from the conserved cysteine through the conserved F or W. Fields, in order: clone size, D gene, V gene, J gene, CDR3 protein, CDR3 DNA. D genes are given only for firm matches. The size field is filled for only some rows; it gives once, few, many or a size class.

.	.	TRBV14	TRBJ1-6	CASSPTGRSNSPLHF	TGTGCCAGCAGTCCTACGGGACGGAGTAATTCACCCCTCCACTTT
few	.	TRBV20-1	TRBJ1-5	CSANHRRTGTASNQPQHF	TGCAGTGCTAACCATAGACGTACCGGGACGGCTAGCAATCAGCCCCAGCATTTT
many	TRBD1	TRBV5-1	TRBJ2-1	CASSRGDSSYNEQFF	TGCGCCAGCAGTCGAGGGGACAGCTCCTACAATGAGCAGTTCTTC
.	TRBD2	TRBV7-3	TRBJ2-1	CASSLVAGPKYNEQFF	TGTGCCAGCAGCTTGGTAGCGGGGCCGAAGTACAATGAGCAGTTCTTC
many	TRBD2	TRBV7-3	TRBJ2-1	CASSLRRGGGGEQFF	TGTGCCAGCAGCTTACGGCGGGGGGGGGGAGGTGAGCAGTTCTTC
.	.	TRBV2	TRBJ2-3	CASSEPGGTDTQYF	TGTGCCAGCAGCGAACCCGGGGGCACAGATACGCAGTATTTT
many	.	TRBV2	TRBJ2-7	CASSTYEQYF	TGTGCCAGCAGTACGTACGAGCAGTACTTC
.	TRBD2	TRBV12-3/TRBV12-4	TRBJ2-3	CASEGSGSYGTQYF	TGTGCCAGCGAGGGTAGCGGGAGTTATGGTACGCAGTATTTT
.	TRBD2	TRBV7-3	TRBJ2-3	CASSPQGAGGPVDTQYF	TGTGCCAGCTCTCCCCAAGGGGCGGGAGGGCCAGTGGATACGCAGTATTTT
many	TRBD1	TRBV4-2	TRBJ2-1	CASSPLTGTGGSYNEQFF	TGTGCCAGCAGCCCATTAACCGGGACAGGAGGAAGTTACAATGAGCAGTTCTTC
.	TRBD1	TRBV11-3	TRBJ2-7	CASSCEAGGLGEQYF	TGTGCCAGCAGCTGCGAGGCAGGGGGCCTTGGCGAGCAGTACTTC
few	.	TRBV6-5	TRBJ1-1	CASRSPGQNTEAFF	TGTGCCAGCAGGTCACCTGGACAGAACACTGAAGCTTTCTTT
.	.	TRBV16	TRBJ1-5	CASSQTGTHYGQPQHF	TGTGCCAGCAGCCAGACCGGGACACACTACGGCCAGCCCCAGCATTTT
.	TRBD1	TRBV2	TRBJ1-2	CAGGDRAYGYTF	TGTGCCGGGGGTGACAGGGCCTATGGCTACACCTTC
many	TRBD1	TRBV5-1	TRBJ2-3	CASSPGQGLTTQYF	TGCGCCAGCAGCCCGGGACAGGGACTCACTACGCAGTATTTT
few	TRBD1	TRBV9	TRBJ1-1	CASSVAQGTAAFF	TGTGCCAGCAGCGTAGCTCAGGGGACAGCTGCTTTCTTT
many	.	TRBV20-1	TRBJ2-1	CSAENLGTYNEQFF	TGCAGTGCCGAAAATCTCGGAACCTACAATGAGCAGTTCTTC
many	TRBD1	TRBV19	TRBJ2-7	CASSPRTGYYEQYF	TGTGCCAGTAGTCCGCGGACAGGCTATTACGAGCAGTACTTC
.	TRBD2	TRBV5-5	TRBJ2-1	CASSLGALAGVNEQFF	TGTGCCAGCAGCTTGGGGGCCCTAGCGGGAGTGAATGAGCAGTTCTTC
.	.	TRBV20-1	TRBJ2-3	CSAGGLPTSTDTQYF	TGCAGTGCGGGCGGCCTTCCGACTAGCACAGATACGCAGTATTTT
many	TRBD1	TRBV7-2	TRBJ1-5	CASSLWDRETNQPQHF	TGTGCCAGCAGCCTTTGGGACAGAGAGACCAATCAGCCCCAGCATTTT
few	.	TRBV9	TRBJ2-7	CASSPRGFEQYF	TGTGCCAGCAGCCCTCGCGGGTTTGAGCAGTACTTC
.	TRBD1	TRBV20-1	TRBJ1-5	CSARGTGIQPQHF	TGCAGTGCTAGAGGGACAGGGATTCAGCCCCAGCATTTT
many	.	TRBV5-1	TRBJ2-1	CASSLDSERAYNEQFF	TGCGCCAGCAGCTTGGACTCTGAAAGGGCCTACAATGAGCAGTTCTTC
many	.	TRBV29-1	TRBJ2-5	CSSTGAGPQETQYF	TGCAGCTCTACCGGGGCAGGCCCCCAAGAGACCCAGTACTTC
.	TRBD2	TRBV20-1	TRBJ2-7	CSAKGTGASGLREQYF	TGCAGTGCTAAGGGGACGGGGGCTAGCGGGCTCCGTGAGCAGTACTTC
.	.	TRBV13	TRBJ2-3	CASSSRGTTDTQYF	TGTGCCAGCAGCTCAAGGGGCACCACAGATACGCAGTATTTT
many	.	TRBV7-9	TRBJ2-1	CASSLTYNEQFF	TGTGCCAGCAGCTTAACCTACAATGAGCAGTTCTTC
.	.	TRBV11-3	TRBJ2-1	CASSLGPVGNEQFF	TGTGCCAGCAGCTTAGGTCCCGTGGGAAATGAGCAGTTCTTC
few	.	TRBV30	TRBJ1-2	CAWSRRVTEDAMNYGYTF	TGTGCCTGGAGCCGAAGGGTTACAGAGGACGCGATGAACTATGGCTACACCTTC
many	.	TRBV20-1	TRBJ1-2	CSVHRRVGGGYTF	TGCAGTGTTCATAGGAGGGTCGGGGGTGGCTACACCTTC
many	TRBD1	TRBV2	TRBJ2-1	CASSESTGGYNEQFF	TGTGCCAGCAGTGAATCGACAGGGGGGTACAATGAGCAGTTCTTC
many	.	TRBV29-1	TRBJ1-1	CSAHFSRGYTEAFF	TGCAGCGCTCATTTCTCGCGGGGGTACACTGAAGCTTTCTTT
many	.	TRBV7-9	TRBJ2-3	CASSLQLGARKPSTDTQYF	TGTGCCAGCAGCTTGCAGCTAGGGGCGAGAAAACCATCCACAGATACGCAGTATTTT
many	.	TRBV7-2	TRBJ2-7	CASSFLSFGQYF	TGTGCCAGCAGCTTTCTTTCCTTCGGGCAGTACTTC
.	.	TRBV12-3/TRBV12-4	TRBJ1-1	CAASQPPGTEAFF	TGTGCCGCCTCACAGCCTCCCGGGACTGAAGCTTTCTTT
few	TRBD1	TRBV7-2	TRBJ1-2	CASSMGQATNYGYTF	TGTGCCAGCAGCATGGGACAGGCCACCAACTATGGCTACACCTTC
few	TRBD1	TRBV9	TRBJ2-4	CASSGVSGGGEQYF	TGTGCCAGCAGCGGAGTCTCAGGGGGCGGTGAGCAGTACTTC
.	.	TRBV3-1	TRBJ2-2	CASSQGGPNTGELFF	TGTGCCAGCAGCCAAGGCGGGCCGAACACCGGGGAGCTGTTTTTT
few	TRBD1	TRBV9	TRBJ1-1	CASSEQSRGYTEAFF	TGTGCCAGCAGCGAGCAAAGCAGGGGGTACACTGAAGCTTTCTTT
.	.	TRBV9	TRBJ1-4	CVSSVGGQSNEKLFF	TGTGTCAGCAGCGTAGGCGGGCAGAGTAATGAAAAACTGTTTTTT
once	.	TRBV30	TRBJ2-3	CAWSVSGFTDTQYF	TGTGCCTGGAGTGTAAGCGGCTTCACAGATACGCAGTATTTT
.	.	TRBV27	TRBJ1-1	CASSRQGGVGTEAFF	TGTGCCAGCAGCCGCCAAGGGGGGGTGGGCACTGAAGCTTTCTTT
.	TRBD1	TRBV20-1	TRBJ1-5	CSARDSRDRRPQHF	TGCAGTGCTAGAGATTCCAGGGACAGAAGGCCCCAGCATTTT
few	TRBD2	TRBV30	TRBJ2-7	CAWTSRGGSYEQYF	TGTGCCTGGACATCCCGCGGGGGGTCCTACGAGCAGTACTTC
.	.	TRBV30	TRBJ1-5	CAWGGGGNQPQHF	TGTGCCTGGGGTGGGGGTGGCAATCAGCCCCAGCATTTT
once	.	TRBV3-1	TRBJ2-5	CASSLLQGVQETQYF	TGTGCCAGCAGCCTGCTACAGGGAGTCCAAGAGACCCAGTACTTC
few	TRBD1	TRBV18	TRBJ1-3	CASSPRTGAGNTIYF	TGTGCCAGCTCACCACGGACAGGGGCTGGAAACACCATATATTTT
many	.	TRBV5-1	TRBJ1-1	CASTPGGANTEAFF	TGCGCCAGCACCCCCGGGGGGGCGAACACTGAAGCTTTCTTT
many	.	TRBV15	TRBJ1-5	CATSPELDQPQHF	TGTGCCACCAGCCCAGAGCTGGATCAGCCCCAGCATTTT
many	.	TRBV4-1	TRBJ1-1	CASSRGAGNTEAFF	TGCGCCAGCAGCCGGGGCGCGGGGAACACTGAAGCTTTCTTT
.	TRBD1	TRBV2	TRBJ2-5	CASSEITGAETQYF	TGTGCCAGCAGTGAAATTACAGGGGCAGAGACCCAGTACTTC
.	.	TRBV5-1	TRBJ1-2	CASNPGDGYGYTF	TGCGCCAGCAACCCGGGCGATGGCTATGGCTACACCTTC
.	TRBD2	TRBV20-1	TRBJ2-1	CSAGSPGGLINEQFF	TGCAGTGCTGGGTCTCCGGGGGGGTTAATCAATGAGCAGTTCTTC
.	.	TRBV28	TRBJ2-7	CASSFRGLSYEQYF	TGTGCCAGCAGTTTCCGTGGACTCTCCTACGAGCAGTACTTC
many	.	TRBV5-1	TRBJ2-1	CASSSTPGNEQFF	TGCGCCAGCAGCTCCACCCCGGGTAATGAGCAGTTCTTC
.	.	TRBV3-1	TRBJ1-2	CASPDQGNCYGYTF	TGTGCCAGCCCAGATCAGGGGAATTGCTATGGCTACACCTTC
many	.	TRBV7-9	TRBJ2-7	CASSLGDPIYEQYF	TGTGCCAGCAGCTTAGGAGACCCGATTTACGAGCAGTACTTC
.	.	TRBV5-1	TRBJ2-3	CASSFDVETSTDTQYF	TGCGCCAGCAGCTTTGATGTGGAAACTAGCACAGATACGCAGTATTTT
many	.	TRBV3-1	TRBJ1-5	CASSQAGGRGNQPQHF	TGTGCCAGCAGCCAAGCCGGAGGGAGGGGCAATCAGCCCCAGCATTTT